This T cell receptor beta chain was sequenced in a study of blood T cell repertoires in COVID-19. Produced via immunoSEQ multiplex PCR; TCRdb's table is partial and in-frame only. The sample shows around 140,000 clones, 84% of them seen only once. Cohort allocation depended upon clinical history that participants reported. The germline CDR1 and CDR2 sequences are LGHDT and YNNKEL (reference sequence). CDR3 size: 16 residues. V was pared by 4 bases and J by 7 bases, with 13 bases of the junction left unmatched. The rearrangement uses TRBV3-1 (or the pseudogene TRBV3-2) and TRBJ2-1; 7 bases match TRBD2. The source of this sequence is a man aged 35 to 55 with acute COVID-19. The sample was PBMCs or T cells enriched from blood (not recorded which). The CDR3 protein is CASSLLGGGSRNEQFF. As DNA, the CDR3 is TGTGCCAGCAGCCTTCTTGGCGGGGGATCCAGGAATGAGCAGTTCTTC.